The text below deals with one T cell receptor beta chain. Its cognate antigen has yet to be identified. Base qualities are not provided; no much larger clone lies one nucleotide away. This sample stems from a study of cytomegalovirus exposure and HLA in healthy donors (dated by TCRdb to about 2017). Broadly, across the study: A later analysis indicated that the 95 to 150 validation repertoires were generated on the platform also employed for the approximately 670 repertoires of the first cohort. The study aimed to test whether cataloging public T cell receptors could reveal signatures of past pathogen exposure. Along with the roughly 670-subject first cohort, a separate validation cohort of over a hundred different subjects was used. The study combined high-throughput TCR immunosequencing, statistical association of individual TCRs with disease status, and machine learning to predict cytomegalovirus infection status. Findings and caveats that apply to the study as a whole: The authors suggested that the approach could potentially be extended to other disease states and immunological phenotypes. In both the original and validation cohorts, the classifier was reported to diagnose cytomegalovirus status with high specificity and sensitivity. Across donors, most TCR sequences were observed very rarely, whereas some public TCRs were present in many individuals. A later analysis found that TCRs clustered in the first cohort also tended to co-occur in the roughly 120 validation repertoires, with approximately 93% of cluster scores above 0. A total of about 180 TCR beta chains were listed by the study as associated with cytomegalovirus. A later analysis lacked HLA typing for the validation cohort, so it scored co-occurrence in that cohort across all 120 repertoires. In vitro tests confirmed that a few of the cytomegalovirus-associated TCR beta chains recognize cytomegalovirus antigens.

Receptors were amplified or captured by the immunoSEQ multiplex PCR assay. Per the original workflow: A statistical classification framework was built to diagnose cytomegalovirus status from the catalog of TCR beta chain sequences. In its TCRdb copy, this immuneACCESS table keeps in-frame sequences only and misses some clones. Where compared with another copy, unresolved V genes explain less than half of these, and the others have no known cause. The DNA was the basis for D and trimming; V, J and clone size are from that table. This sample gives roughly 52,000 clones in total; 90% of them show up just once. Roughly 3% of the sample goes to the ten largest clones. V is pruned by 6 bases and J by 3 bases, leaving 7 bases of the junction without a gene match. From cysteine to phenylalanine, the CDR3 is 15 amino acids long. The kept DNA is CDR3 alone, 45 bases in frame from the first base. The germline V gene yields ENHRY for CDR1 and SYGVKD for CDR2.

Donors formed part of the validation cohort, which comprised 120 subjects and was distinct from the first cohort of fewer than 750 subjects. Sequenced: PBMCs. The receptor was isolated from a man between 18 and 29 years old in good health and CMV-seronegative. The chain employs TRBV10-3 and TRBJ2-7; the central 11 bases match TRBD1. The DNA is TGTGCCATCAGCCCCGGGACAGGGGGGAGCTACGAGCAGTACTTC. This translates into CAISPGTGGSYEQYF.